What follows is one T cell receptor (beta chain) and its context. This clonotype came up once. The clone's antigen remains unknown. Mismatch with germline at one junction end may stem from a read error. Libraries were built with 5' RACE. The instrument given in TCRdb is NextSeq 500. To correct for sequencing error and PCR bias, the TCR library protocol tagged individual cDNA molecules with unique molecular identifiers. Sequencing covered both TCR alpha and beta chains, and within each sample the abundances of alpha and beta sequences were tightly co-correlated. The published analysis was carried out like this. Decombinator V4 was used to annotate the V gene, J gene and CDR3 of the TCR sequences. TCRs were defined as expanded if a significant change between any two time points was detected under a Poisson model with p below 0.0001. TCR abundances were normalised to the total number of TCRs sequenced in each sample and reported as counts per million. MAIT TCRs were defined by TRAV1-2 paired with TRAJ12, TRAJ20 or TRAJ33, and iNKT TCRs by TRAV10 paired with TRAJ18. A search of VDJdb, accessed on 1 November 2021, was run for TCRs annotated to CMV, EBV and SARS-CoV-2, with TCRs annotated for multiple antigens excluded. TCRdb reprocessing: public reads trimmed at Q25 with fastp, clones called with MiXCR, in-frame beta chains kept. Every distinct CDR3 protein forms one entry, paired with its most common genes and DNA. Here the V and J calls rest on TCRdb's processing, not on the authors' analysis. Across this sample there are about 130,000 distinct CDR3 sequences, with about 15% seen only once. 21% of the sample belongs to the ten largest clones.

This sample was taken from a study of early T cells in non-severe SARS-CoV-2 infection (dated by TCRdb to the early 2020s). Some background on the complete study: TCR sequencing used bulk RNA from unsorted whole blood, so alpha and beta chains could not be paired. What the study reported, not specific to this receptor: VDJdb matching was skewed toward anti-spike CD8 responses, so virus-specific expansions were likely underestimated and private and CD4 specificities were missed.

The study was a case-control design nested within a healthcare worker cohort in London, UK, with weekly nasopharyngeal swab PCR tests and blood sampling. Between 23 and 31 March 2020, the week of the UK lockdown, healthcare workers were enrolled and then followed up weekly for as long as 16 weeks. Via the germline V gene (reference sequence), CDR1 is LNHDA and CDR2 SQIVND. The CDR3 covers 14 residues, taking in both the cysteine and the phenylalanine. Just CDR3 DNA is preserved here, 42 bases in frame from base 1. The chain couples TRBV19 to TRBJ2-2; the D segment could be TRBD2, given 6 matching bases. This clonotype was obtained from an adult who was a healthcare worker with PCR-confirmed SARS-CoV-2 infection or an uninfected control (not recorded which). Sequencing was performed on whole blood. The encoded CDR3 is CARRERANTGELIF. The DNA sequence reads TGTGCCAGAAGGGAGCGGGCGAACACCGGGGAGCTGATTTTT.